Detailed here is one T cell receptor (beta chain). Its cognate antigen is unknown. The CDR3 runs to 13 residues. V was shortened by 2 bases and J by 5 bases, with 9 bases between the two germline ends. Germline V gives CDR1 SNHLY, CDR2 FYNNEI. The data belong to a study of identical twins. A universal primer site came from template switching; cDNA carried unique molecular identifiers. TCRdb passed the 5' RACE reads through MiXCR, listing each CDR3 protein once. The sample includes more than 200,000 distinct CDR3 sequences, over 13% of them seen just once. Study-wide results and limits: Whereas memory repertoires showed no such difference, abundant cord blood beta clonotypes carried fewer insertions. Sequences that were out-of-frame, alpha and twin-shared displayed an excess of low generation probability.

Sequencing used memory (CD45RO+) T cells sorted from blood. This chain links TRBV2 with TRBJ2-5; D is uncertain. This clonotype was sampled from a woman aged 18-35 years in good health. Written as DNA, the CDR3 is TGTGCCAGCAGTGAAAGGCCATGGGAGACCCAGTACTTC. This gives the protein CASSERPWETQYF.